A single sample gave rise to the 5 T cell receptor beta chains below, sequenced in a study of cytomegalovirus exposure and HLA in healthy donors. Primers for the PCR totalled 60 Vbeta and 13 Jbeta. Sequenced by immunoSEQ multiplex PCR; TCRdb stores in-frame clones only, minus some. Among 100,000 to 150,000 clones, 65% to 80% were seen once, and the ten largest hold roughly 1.9%. Sequenced: PBMCs. The receptors derive from a woman in her forties in good health and CMV-seronegative.

This clone appeared once. V usage is TRBV7-2 and J usage is TRBJ2-3; tentative D call: TRBD2 (5 bases). This CDR3 has 11 residues. V shed 5 bases and J shed 5 bases, with 5 bases lying between them. Germline V gene lookup returns CDR1 SGHTA and CDR2 FQGNSA. The CDR3 protein is CASSGRDTQYF. In nucleotides, the CDR3 is TGTGCCAGCAGCGGGAGAGATACGCAGTATTTT. Filled out from reference TRBV7-2 and TRBJ2-3, the complete variable domain reads GAGVSQSPSNKVTEKGKDVELRCDPISGHTALYWYRQSLGQGLEFLIYFQGNSAPDKSGLPSDRFSAERTGGSVSTLTIQRTQQEDSAVYLCASSGRDTQYFGPGTRLTVL.

This clone appeared a single time. The chain joins TRBV6-4 to TRBJ2-3; 10 bases are a match to TRBD2. CDR1 is MRHNA, CDR2 SNTAGT, per germline. The CDR3 sequence is 15 residues long. V lost 2 bases to trimming and J lost 6 bases; unmatched junction nucleotides: 5. CDR3 coding DNA: TGTGCCAGCAGTGACCTAGCGGGAGAAGCGGATACGCAGTATTTT. Protein sequence: CASSDLAGEADTQYF.

The chain couples TRBV7-3 to TRBJ1-2; 7 bases align to TRBD1. Per the germline V gene, CDR1 is SGHTA and CDR2 is FQGTGA. The CDR3 totals 13 residues. Losses at the gene ends were 1 base for V and 8 bases for J; bases not matched to a gene: 4. The CDR3 DNA sequence: TGTGCCAGCAGCTTAAGTACAGGGGCAGGCTACACCTTC. It codes for CASSLSTGAGYTF.

The chain has TRBV5-6 and TRBJ2-7; TRBD1 might be the D (6 bases). Trimming took off 5 bases at V and 0 bases at J, with 15 bases between the two ends. CDR1 is SGHDT and CDR2 is YYEEEE in the germline V gene. The CDR3 sequence is 15 residues long. The DNA of the CDR3 is TGTGCCAGCAGTTATACAGGGACCGCCTCCTACGAGCAGTACTTC. As protein: CASSYTGTASYEQYF.

Points on this clone: The junction shows a germline mismatch at one end, possibly a read error. The chain employs TRBV4-1 and TRBJ2-6; the match to TRBD2 covers 7 bases. Germline loops: CDR1 MGHRA, CDR2 YSYEKL. This CDR3 is built from 16 residues. The CDR3 loop is CASSQDGEGGANGLTF. CDR3 bases: TGCGCCAGCAGCCAAGACGGGGAGGGTGGGGCCAACGGCCTGACTTTC.